Here is one TCR beta chain with its context. This clone was picked up a small number of times. Its binding antigen is unknown. No much larger clonotype is one base removed from it; base qualities were not supplied. The collaborating institutions used their own protocols to collect whole blood in K2EDTA tubes. For TCRbeta analysis, collaborators shipped samples in one of three forms: frozen whole blood, isolated PBMCs, or DNA extracted from either of those sample types. These data are taken from a study of blood T cell repertoires in COVID-19 (dated by TCRdb to 2019 to 2021). Some background on the complete study: Samples covering the acute and convalescent phases of COVID-19 were provided by collaborators in the United States, Italy and Spain. The prospective study material was composed of cDNA or gDNA derived from T cells, B-cell-depleted T cells, or PBMCs. Subjects who had been exposed to COVID-19, were actively infected with it, or had recovered from it provided the deeply sampled blood TCRbeta repertoires that made up the dataset. The repertoires were released in a freely available public database meant as a resource for research on the immune response to SARS-CoV-2. The samples were drawn from the first 160 participants of the ongoing ImmuneRACE study and from 1,254 subjects provided by 6 global collaborators. A de-identified subject ID, COVID-19 status, age in years and sex were almost always included in the sample metadata. Where available, HLA class I and class II types were taken from metadata supplied by the sample provider and were not determined by assay-based typing.

TCRbeta CDR3 regions were amplified from genomic DNA using the immunoSEQ Assay, a bias-controlled multiplex PCR. The authors' analysis ran thus. The number of nucleated cells in each sample was estimated from the amplification of reference gene primers within the assay. To quantify the absolute abundance of each unique TCRbeta CDR3 rearrangement, sequence reads were collapsed and filtered. Productive Simpson clonality was computed per sample as the square root of Simpson's diversity index over productive rearrangements. Not all clones reach the TCRdb copy of this immuneACCESS table, which keeps in-frame sequences only. Checked studies attribute under half of the gap to unresolved V genes and leave the rest unexplained. V and J calls and clone size are copied from that table; D and trimming were computed from the DNA. For this sample there are about 70,000 clones; over 75% appear just once. The ten most abundant clones make up under 13% of the sample.

Beyond this particular receptor, the publication reports: The quantity of clinical and demographic metadata differed by source and by participant and was supplied without curation.

The sequencing input was peripheral blood. This TCR was sampled from a woman aged 18-29 years with acute or convalescent COVID-19.

The CDR3 protein: CASSIFVGSSYEQYF. The base sequence is TGTGCCAGTAGTATTTTTGTTGGTAGCTCCTACGAGCAGTACTTC. The V and J genes are TRBV19 and TRBJ2-7, with the identity of the D gene unclear. CDR1 and CDR2, per the germline V gene (reference sequence), are LNHDA and SQIVND. V was cut back by 3 bases and J by 0 bases, leaving a gap of 12 bases between them. From the cysteine up to the phenylalanine, the CDR3 has a length of 15 residues. The retained sequence is limited to the CDR3, 45 bases, with the frame set at the first base. Full variable domain (CDR3 extended with the reference TRBV19 and TRBJ2-7 proteins): DGGITQSPKYLFRKEGQNVTLSCEQNLNHDAMYWYRQDPGQGLRLIYYSQIVNDFQKGDIAEGYSVSREKKESFPLTVTSAQKNPTAFYLCASSIFVGSSYEQYFGPGTRLTVT.